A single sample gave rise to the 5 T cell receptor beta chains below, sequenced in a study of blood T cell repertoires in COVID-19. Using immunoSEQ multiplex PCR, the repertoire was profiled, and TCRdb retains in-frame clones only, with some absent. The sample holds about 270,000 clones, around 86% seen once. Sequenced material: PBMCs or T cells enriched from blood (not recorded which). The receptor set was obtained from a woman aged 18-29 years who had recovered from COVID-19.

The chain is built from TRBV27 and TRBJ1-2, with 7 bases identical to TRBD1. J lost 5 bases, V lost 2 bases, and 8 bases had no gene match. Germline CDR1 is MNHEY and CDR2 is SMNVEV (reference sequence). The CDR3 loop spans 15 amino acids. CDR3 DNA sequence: TGTGCCAGCAGTTTACACCGGGACAGTAGATATGGCTACACCTTC. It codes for CASSLHRDSRYGYTF.

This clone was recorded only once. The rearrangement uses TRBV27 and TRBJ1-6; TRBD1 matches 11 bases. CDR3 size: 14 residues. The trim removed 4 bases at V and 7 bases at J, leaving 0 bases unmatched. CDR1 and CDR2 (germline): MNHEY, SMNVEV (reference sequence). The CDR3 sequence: CASSWDRGNSPLHF. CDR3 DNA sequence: TGTGCCAGCAGTTGGGACAGGGGGAATTCACCCCTCCACTTT.

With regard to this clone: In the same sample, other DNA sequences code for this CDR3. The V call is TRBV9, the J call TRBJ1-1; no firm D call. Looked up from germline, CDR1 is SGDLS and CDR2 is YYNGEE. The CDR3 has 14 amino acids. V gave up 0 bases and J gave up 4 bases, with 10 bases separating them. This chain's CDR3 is CASSVAGEGTEAFF. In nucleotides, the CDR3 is TGTGCCAGCAGCGTAGCCGGGGAGGGCACTGAAGCTTTCTTT. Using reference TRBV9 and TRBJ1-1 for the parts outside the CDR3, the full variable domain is DSGVTQTPKHLITATGQRVTLRCSPRSGDLSVYWYQQSLDQGLQFLIQYYNGEERAKGNILERFSAQQFPDLHSELNLSSLELGDSALYFCASSVAGEGTEAFFGQGTRLTVV.

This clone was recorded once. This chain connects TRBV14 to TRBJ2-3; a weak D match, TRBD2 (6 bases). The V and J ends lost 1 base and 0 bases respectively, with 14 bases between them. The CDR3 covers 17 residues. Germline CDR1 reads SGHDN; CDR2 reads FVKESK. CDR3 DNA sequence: TGTGCCAGCAGCCAAGCGAATCTAGCGCCGAGCACAGATACGCAGTATTTT. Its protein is CASSQANLAPSTDTQYF.

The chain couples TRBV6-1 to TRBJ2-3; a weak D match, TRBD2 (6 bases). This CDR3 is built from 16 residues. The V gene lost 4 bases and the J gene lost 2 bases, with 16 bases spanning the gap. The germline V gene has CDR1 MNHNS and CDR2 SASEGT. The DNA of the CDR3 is TGTGCCAGCAGTGCCTGGCGGGGAACCTACACAGATACGCAGTATTTT. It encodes CASSAWRGTYTDTQYF.